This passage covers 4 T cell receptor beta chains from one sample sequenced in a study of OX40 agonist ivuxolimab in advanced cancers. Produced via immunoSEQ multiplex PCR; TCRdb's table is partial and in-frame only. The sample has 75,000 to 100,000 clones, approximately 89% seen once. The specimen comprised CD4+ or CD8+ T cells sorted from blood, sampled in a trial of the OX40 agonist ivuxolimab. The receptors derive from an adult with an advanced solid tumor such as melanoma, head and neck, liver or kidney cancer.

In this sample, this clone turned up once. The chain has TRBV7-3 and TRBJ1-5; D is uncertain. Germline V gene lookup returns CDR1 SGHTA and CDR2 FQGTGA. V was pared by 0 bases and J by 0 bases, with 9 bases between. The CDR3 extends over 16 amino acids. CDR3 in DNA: TGTGCCAGCAGCTTAACGGAGATCTATAGCAATCAGCCCCAGCATTTT. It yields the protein CASSLTEIYSNQPQHF.

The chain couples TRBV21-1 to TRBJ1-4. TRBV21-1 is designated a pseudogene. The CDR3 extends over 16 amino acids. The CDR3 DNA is TGTGCCAGCAGCAAAGTATGCAGCTCTTTACTCGAGAAACTGTTTTTT. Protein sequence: CASSKVCSSLLEKLFF.

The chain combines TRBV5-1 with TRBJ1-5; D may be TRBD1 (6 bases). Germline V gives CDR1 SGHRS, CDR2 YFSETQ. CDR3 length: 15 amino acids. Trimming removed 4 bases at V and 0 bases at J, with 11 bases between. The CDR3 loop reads CASSPTGDSNQPQHF. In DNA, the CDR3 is TGCGCCAGCAGCCCGACAGGAGATAGCAATCAGCCCCAGCATTTT. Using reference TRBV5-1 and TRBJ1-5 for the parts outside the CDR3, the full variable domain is KAGVTQTPRYLIKTRGQQVTLSCSPISGHRSVSWYQQTPGQGLQFLFEYFSETQRNKGNFPGRFSGRQFSNSRSEMNVSTLELGDSALYLCASSPTGDSNQPQHFGDGTRLSIL.

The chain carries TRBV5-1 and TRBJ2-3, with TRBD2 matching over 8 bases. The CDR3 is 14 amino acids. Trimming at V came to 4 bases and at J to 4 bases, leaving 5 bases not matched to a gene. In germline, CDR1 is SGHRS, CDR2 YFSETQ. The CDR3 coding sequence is TGCGCCAGCAGCACTCCGACTAGCGCAGATACGCAGTATTTT. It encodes CASSTPTSADTQYF.